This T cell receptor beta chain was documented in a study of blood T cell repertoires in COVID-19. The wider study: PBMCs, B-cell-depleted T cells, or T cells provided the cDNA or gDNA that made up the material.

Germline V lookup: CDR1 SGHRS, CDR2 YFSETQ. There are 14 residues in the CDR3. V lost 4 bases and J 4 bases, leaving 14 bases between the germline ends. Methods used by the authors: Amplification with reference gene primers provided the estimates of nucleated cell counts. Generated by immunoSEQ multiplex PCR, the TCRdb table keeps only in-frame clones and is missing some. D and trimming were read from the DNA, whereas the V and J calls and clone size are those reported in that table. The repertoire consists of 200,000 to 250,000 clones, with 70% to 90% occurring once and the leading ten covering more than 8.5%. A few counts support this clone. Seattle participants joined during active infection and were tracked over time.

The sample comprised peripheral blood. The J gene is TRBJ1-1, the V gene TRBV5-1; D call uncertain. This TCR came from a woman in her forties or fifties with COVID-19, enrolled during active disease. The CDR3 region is CASSPLGTITEAFF. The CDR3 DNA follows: TGCGCCAGCAGCCCACTAGGAACGATCACTGAAGCTTTCTTT.